The text below deals with one T cell receptor beta chain. Its target is unknown. TCRdb's table, derived via immunoSEQ multiplex PCR, lists solely in-frame clones and lacks some. The data show about 1.5 million clones, with 95% to 99% seen just once and less than 0.55% held by the top ten. The data derive from a study of shared clonotypes between healthy human individuals. Whole-study findings and limits: Donors were few, which limited the genetic and exposure-history diversity represented. Memory subsets generally showed lower estimated richness than naive subsets.

The specimen was naive CD4+ T cells sorted from blood. Subset meaning: CD45RA+ positively selected. This clonotype originated in a man aged 25-45 years in good health.

The CDR3 DNA reads as TGTGCCAGCGGGGGGCCCTACAATGAGCAGTTCTTC. Its protein is CASGGPYNEQFF. The chain carries TRBV27 and TRBJ2-1, with D perhaps assigned TRBD1 or TRBD2 (6 bases each). CDR3 length equals 12 residues. Germline V gene lookup returns CDR1 MNHEY and CDR2 SMNVEV (reference sequence). Trimming cost V 8 bases and J 2 bases, with 7 bases left between them.